The entry below describes one T cell receptor (beta chain). Its target is unknown. This CDR3 comprises 15 residues. V was cut by 4 bases and J by 4 bases, with 16 bases left in between. The germline CDR1 and CDR2 sequences are MNHNY and SVGAGI (reference sequence). Sequenced by immunoSEQ multiplex PCR; TCRdb stores in-frame clones only, minus some. This sample has hundreds of thousands of clones, with more than 65% found just once. The data were taken from a study of Tregs in tolerant kidney transplant recipients. Unstimulated Tregs (CD4+CD25+CD127-) and CD4+CD25- non-Tregs were sorted from PBMCs. Whole-study findings and limits: No direct test of biological reproducibility was done here.

The sequenced sample consisted of CD4+ T cells from blood. The chain employs TRBV6-6 and TRBJ1-2, with D uncertain. The source of this sequence is a human donor in good health. CDR3 protein: CASSSPHGVGYGYTF. CDR3 in DNA: TGTGCCAGCAGTTCCCCCCATGGGGTAGGCTATGGCTACACCTTC.